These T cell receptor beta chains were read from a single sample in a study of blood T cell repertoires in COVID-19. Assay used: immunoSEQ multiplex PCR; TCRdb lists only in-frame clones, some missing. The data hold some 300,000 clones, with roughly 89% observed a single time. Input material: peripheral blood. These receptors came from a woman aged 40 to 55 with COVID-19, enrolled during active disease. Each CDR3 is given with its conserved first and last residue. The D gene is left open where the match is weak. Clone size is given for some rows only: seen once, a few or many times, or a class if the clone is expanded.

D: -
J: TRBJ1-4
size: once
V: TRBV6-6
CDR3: CASSYYGEAEKLFF
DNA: TGTGCCAGCAGTTACTACGGTGAAGCTGAAAAACTGTTTTTT

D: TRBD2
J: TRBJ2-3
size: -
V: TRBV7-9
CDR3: CASSLGTSGRTDTQYF
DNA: TGTGCCAGCAGCTTAGGGACTAGCGGGAGGACAGATACGCAGTATTTT

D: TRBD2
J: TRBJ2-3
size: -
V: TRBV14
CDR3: CASSLRLAGTDTQYF
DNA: TGTGCCAGCAGCCTTCGACTAGCGGGCACAGATACGCAGTATTTT

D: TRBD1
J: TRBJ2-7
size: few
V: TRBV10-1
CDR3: CASSRGQDYEQYF
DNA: TGCGCCAGCAGTAGGGGACAGGACTACGAGCAGTACTTC

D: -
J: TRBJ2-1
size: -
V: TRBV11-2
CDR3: CASRPVLAYEQFF
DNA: TGTGCCAGCAGACCAGTACTAGCTTATGAGCAGTTCTTC

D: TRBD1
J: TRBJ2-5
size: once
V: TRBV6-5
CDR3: CASSRDRQETQYF
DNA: TGTGCCAGCAGTAGGGACAGACAAGAGACCCAGTACTTC

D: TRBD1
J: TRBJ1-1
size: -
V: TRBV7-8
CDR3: CASSKDRSTEAFF
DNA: TGTGCCAGCAGCAAGGACAGGAGCACTGAAGCTTTCTTT

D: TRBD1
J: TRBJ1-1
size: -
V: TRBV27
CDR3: CASSPGQVLNTEAFF
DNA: TGTGCCAGCAGTCCCGGACAGGTACTGAACACTGAAGCTTTCTTT

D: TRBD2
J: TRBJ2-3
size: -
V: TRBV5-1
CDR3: CASSPQRGGTQYF
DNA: TGCGCCAGCAGCCCTCAGCGGGGTGGGACGCAGTATTTT

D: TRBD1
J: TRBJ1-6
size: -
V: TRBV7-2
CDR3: CASSLGGQTTGYRNSPLHF
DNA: TGTGCCAGCAGCTTAGGCGGTCAAACGACAGGGTACCGTAATTCACCCCTCCACTTT

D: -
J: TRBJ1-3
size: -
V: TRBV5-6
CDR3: CASSLRGIQGPGNTIYF
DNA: TGTGCCAGCAGCTTGAGGGGAATACAAGGGCCTGGAAACACCATATATTTT

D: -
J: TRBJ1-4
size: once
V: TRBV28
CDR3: CASTAGWEKLFF
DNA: TGTGCCAGCACGGCGGGGTGGGAAAAACTGTTTTTT

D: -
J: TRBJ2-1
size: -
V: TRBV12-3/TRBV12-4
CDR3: CASSWAGANEQFF
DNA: TGTGCCAGCAGTTGGGCTGGGGCGAATGAGCAGTTCTTC

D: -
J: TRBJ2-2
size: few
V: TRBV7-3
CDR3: CASSLTRDTGELFF
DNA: TGTGCCAGCAGCTTAACTCGGGACACCGGGGAGCTGTTTTTT

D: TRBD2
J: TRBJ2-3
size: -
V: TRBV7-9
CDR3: CASSSGTSGSPTQYF
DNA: TGTGCCAGCAGTAGTGGGACTAGCGGGAGCCCTACGCAGTATTTT

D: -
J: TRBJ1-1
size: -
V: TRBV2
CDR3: CASSERGVNTEAFF
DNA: TGTGCCAGCAGTGAAAGGGGCGTAAACACTGAAGCTTTCTTT

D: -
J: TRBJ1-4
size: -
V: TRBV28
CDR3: CASSLQVTNEKLFF
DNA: TGTGCCAGCAGTTTACAGGTGACTAATGAAAAACTGTTTTTT

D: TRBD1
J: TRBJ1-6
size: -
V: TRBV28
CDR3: CASSGTAYNSPLHF
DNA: TGTGCCAGCAGTGGGACAGCCTATAATTCACCCCTCCACTTT

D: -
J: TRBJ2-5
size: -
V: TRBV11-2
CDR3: CASSLGREETQYF
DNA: TGTGCCAGCAGCTTAGGCAGGGAAGAGACCCAGTACTTC

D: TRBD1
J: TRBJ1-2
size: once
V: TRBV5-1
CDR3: CASSDGQGTAGYTF
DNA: TGCGCCAGCAGCGACGGACAGGGGACGGCCGGCTACACCTTC

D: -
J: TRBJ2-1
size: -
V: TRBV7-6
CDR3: CASSLLPATGKRNEQFF
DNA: TGTGCCAGCAGCTTACTACCGGCAACAGGGAAACGGAATGAGCAGTTCTTC

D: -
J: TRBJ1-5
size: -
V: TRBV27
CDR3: CASSQEAANQPQHF
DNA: TGTGCCAGCAGCCAAGAGGCAGCCAATCAGCCCCAGCATTTT

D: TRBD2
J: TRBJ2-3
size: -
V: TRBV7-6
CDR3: CASSLAISSGGALDTQYF
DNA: TGTGCCAGCAGCTTAGCGATCTCTAGCGGGGGGGCACTGGATACGCAGTATTTT

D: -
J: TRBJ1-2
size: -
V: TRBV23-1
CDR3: CVPKWGLGGYTF
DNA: TGCGTACCGAAATGGGGCCTCGGTGGCTACACCTTC

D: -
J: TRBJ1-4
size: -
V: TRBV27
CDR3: CASRGKGANEKLFF
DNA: TGTGCCAGCAGAGGAAAGGGGGCTAATGAAAAACTGTTTTTT

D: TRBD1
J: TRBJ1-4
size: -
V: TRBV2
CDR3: CASNRQGWGKEFEKLFF
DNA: TGTGCCAGCAATCGACAGGGTTGGGGAAAGGAGTTTGAAAAACTGTTTTTT

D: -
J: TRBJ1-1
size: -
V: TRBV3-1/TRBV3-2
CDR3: CASSPPPHGETEAFF
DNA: TGTGCCAGCAGCCCCCCGCCCCACGGGGAGACTGAAGCTTTCTTT

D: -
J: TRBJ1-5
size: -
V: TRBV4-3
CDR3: CASSQVPGAAQPQHF
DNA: TGCGCCAGCAGCCAAGTACCAGGGGCGGCTCAGCCCCAGCATTTT

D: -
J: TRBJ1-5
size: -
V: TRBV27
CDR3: CASSLVGGYSNQPQHF
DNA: TGTGCCAGCAGTTTAGTTGGAGGTTATAGCAATCAGCCCCAGCATTTT

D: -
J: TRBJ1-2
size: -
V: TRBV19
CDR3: CASSISGQRTYGYTF
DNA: TGTGCCAGTAGTATTTCAGGACAGAGAACCTATGGCTACACCTTC

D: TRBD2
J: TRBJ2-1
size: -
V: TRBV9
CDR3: CASSVVSPSGIVLQFF
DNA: TGTGCCAGCAGCGTAGTATCTCCTAGCGGGATCGTATTACAGTTCTTC

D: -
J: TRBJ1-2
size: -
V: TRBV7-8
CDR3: CASTPRSPGKNYGYTF
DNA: TGTGCCAGCACCCCACGGTCGCCAGGCAAAAACTATGGCTACACCTTC

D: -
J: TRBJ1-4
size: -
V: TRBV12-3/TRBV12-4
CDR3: CASGGQLNEKLFF
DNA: TGTGCCAGCGGCGGACAGCTCAATGAAAAACTGTTTTTT

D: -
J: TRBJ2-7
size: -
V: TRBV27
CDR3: CASNRVDGYEQYF
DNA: TGTGCCAGCAACAGGGTGGACGGGTACGAGCAGTACTTC

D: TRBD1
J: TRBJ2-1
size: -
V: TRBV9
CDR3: CASSPGQGGNEQFF
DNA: TGTGCCAGCAGCCCAGGACAGGGGGGGAATGAGCAGTTCTTC

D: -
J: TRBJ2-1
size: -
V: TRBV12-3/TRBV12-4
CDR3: CASSLARVHEQFF
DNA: TGTGCCAGCAGTTTGGCCAGGGTGCATGAGCAGTTCTTC

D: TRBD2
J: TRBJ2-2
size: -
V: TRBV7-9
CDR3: CASSPLAGGLDFTGELFF
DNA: TGTGCCAGCAGCCCTCTAGCGGGAGGGCTGGATTTCACCGGGGAGCTGTTTTTT

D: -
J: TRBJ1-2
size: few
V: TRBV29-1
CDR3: CSVQKRWTETNYGYTF
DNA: TGCAGCGTTCAAAAGAGATGGACAGAGACTAACTATGGCTACACCTTC

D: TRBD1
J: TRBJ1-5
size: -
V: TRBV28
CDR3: CASSTQDRGGQPQHF
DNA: TGTGCCAGCAGTACGCAGGACAGGGGCGGTCAGCCCCAGCATTTT

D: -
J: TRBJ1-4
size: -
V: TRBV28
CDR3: CASSQRQSYYEKLFF
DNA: TGTGCCAGCAGTCAGAGACAGTCGTATTATGAAAAACTGTTTTTT

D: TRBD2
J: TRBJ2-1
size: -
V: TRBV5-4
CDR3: CASSLGRTSADPSYNEQFF
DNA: TGTGCCAGCAGCCTAGGAAGGACTAGCGCCGATCCCTCCTACAATGAGCAGTTCTTC

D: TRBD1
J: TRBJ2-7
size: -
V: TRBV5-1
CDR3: CASSLWDSGTNEQYF
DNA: TGCGCCAGCAGCCTGTGGGACAGTGGTACGAACGAGCAGTACTTC

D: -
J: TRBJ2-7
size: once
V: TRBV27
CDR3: CASFLRVSIDEQYF
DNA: TGTGCCAGCTTCCTCCGGGTTTCAATCGACGAGCAGTACTTC

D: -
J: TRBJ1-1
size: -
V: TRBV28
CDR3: CASSNIQGYTEAFF
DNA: TGTGCCAGCAGCAATATACAGGGTTACACTGAAGCTTTCTTT

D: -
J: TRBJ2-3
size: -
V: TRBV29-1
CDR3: CSVNPRGADTQYF
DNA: TGCAGCGTTAACCCCAGGGGAGCAGATACGCAGTATTTT

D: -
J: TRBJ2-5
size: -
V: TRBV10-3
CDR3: CATSRGAGETQYF
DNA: TGTGCCACGTCCAGGGGGGCAGGGGAGACCCAGTACTTC

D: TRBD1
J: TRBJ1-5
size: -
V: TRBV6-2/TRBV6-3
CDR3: CASSHQPGTGAGLSSNQPQHF
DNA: TGTGCCAGCAGCCACCAACCCGGGACAGGCGCGGGCCTTAGTAGCAATCAGCCCCAGCATTTT

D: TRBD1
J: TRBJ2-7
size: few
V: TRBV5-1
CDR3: CASSSTGINEQYF
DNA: TGCGCCAGCAGCTCGACAGGGATCAACGAGCAGTACTTC